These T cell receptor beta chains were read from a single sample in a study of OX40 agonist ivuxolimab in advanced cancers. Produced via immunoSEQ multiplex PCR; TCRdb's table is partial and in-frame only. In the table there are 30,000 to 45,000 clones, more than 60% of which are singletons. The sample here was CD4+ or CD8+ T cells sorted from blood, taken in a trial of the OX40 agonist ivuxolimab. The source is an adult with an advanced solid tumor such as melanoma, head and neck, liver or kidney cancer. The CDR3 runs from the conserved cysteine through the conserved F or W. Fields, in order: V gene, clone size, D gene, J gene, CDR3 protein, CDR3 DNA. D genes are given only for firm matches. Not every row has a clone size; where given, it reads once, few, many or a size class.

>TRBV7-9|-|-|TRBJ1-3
CASSIDTGNTIYF
TGTGCCAGCAGCATAGACACTGGAAACACCATATATTTT
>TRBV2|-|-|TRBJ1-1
CASSETNTEAFF
TGTGCCAGCAGTGAAACGAACACTGAAGCTTTCTTT
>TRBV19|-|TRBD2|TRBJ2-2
CASSPGLAGGGGELFF
TGTGCCAGTAGTCCCGGACTAGCGGGAGGTGGCGGGGAGCTGTTTTTT
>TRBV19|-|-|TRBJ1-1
CASSIEDSMNTEAFF
TGTGCCAGTAGTATAGAGGACAGCATGAACACTGAAGCTTTCTTT
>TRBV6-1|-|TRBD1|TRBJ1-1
CASSDFWTGSTEAFF
TGTGCCAGCAGTGATTTTTGGACAGGGAGCACTGAAGCTTTCTTT
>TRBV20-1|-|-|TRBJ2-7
CSARRDEQYF
TGCAGTGCTAGAAGGGACGAGCAGTACTTC
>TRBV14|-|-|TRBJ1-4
CASSPSRGAGNEKLFF
TGTGCCAGCAGCCCTTCCCGGGGAGCGGGAAATGAAAAACTGTTTTTT
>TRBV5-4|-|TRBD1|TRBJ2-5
CASSVDRSETQYF
TGTGCCAGCAGCGTGGACAGGTCAGAGACCCAGTACTTC
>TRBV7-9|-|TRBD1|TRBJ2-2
CASSPLGWTGETGELFF
TGTGCCAGCAGCCCACTGGGTTGGACAGGGGAGACCGGGGAGCTGTTTTTT
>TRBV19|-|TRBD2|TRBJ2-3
CASSILAGGADTQYF
TGTGCCAGTAGTATCCTAGCGGGAGGAGCAGATACGCAGTATTTT
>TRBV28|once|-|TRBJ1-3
CASRPGPRGNTIYF
TGTGCCAGCAGGCCGGGACCGAGAGGAAACACCATATATTTT
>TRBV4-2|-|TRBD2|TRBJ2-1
CASSPRLAGGYNEQFF
TGTGCCAGCAGCCCCCGACTGGCGGGAGGCTACAATGAGCAGTTCTTC
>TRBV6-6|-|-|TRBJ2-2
CASSYGDITGELFF
TGTGCCAGCAGTTACGGAGACATCACCGGGGAGCTGTTTTTT
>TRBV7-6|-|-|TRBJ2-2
CASSSLKNTGELFF
TGTGCCAGCAGCTCACTCAAGAACACCGGGGAGCTGTTTTTT
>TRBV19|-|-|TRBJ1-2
CASSANYGYTF
TGTGCCAGTAGTGCTAACTATGGCTACACCTTC
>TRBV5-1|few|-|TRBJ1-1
CASSLVMSRDTEAFF
TGCGCCAGCAGCTTGGTGATGTCACGGGACACTGAAGCTTTCTTT
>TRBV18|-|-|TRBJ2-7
CASSLIPYEQYF
TGTGCCAGCTCACTGATACCCTACGAGCAGTACTTC
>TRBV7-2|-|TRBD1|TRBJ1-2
CASSLKQGGDYGYTF
TGTGCCAGCAGCTTAAAGCAGGGGGGGGACTATGGCTACACCTTC
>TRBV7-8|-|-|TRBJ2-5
CASSLRRTQETQYF
TGTGCCAGCAGCCTAAGACGGACCCAAGAGACCCAGTACTTC
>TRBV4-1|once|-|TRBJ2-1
CASSPGPSSYNEQFF
TGCGCCAGCAGCCCTGGACCGTCTTCCTACAATGAGCAGTTCTTC
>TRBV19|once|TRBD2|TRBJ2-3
CASSMAAIAGGTDTQYF
TGTGCCAGTAGTATGGCGGCTATAGCGGGGGGTACAGATACGCAGTATTTT
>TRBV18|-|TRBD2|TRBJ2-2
CASSPTNRGLAGTGELFF
TGTGCCAGCTCACCTACCAACCGGGGACTAGCGGGTACCGGGGAGCTGTTTTTT
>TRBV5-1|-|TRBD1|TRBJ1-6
CASSLWDSGSPLHF
TGCGCCAGCAGCTTGTGGGACAGCGGCTCACCCCTCCACTTT
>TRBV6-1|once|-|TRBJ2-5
CASSGQWETQYF
TGTGCCAGCAGTGGCCAATGGGAGACCCAGTACTTC
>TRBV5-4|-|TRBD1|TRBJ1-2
CASSLGQGKANYGYTF
TGTGCCAGCAGCTTGGGACAGGGCAAGGCTAACTATGGCTACACCTTC
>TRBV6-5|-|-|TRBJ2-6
CATSGGANVLTF
TGTGCCACCTCCGGTGGGGCCAACGTCCTGACTTTC
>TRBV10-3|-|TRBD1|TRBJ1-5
CAISGYPGQSEQPQHF
TGTGCCATCAGTGGGTATCCGGGACAGAGCGAGCAGCCCCAGCATTTT
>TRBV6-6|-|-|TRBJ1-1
CASSSGGAQGTEAFF
TGTGCCAGCAGTTCCGGGGGGGCCCAGGGCACTGAAGCTTTCTTT
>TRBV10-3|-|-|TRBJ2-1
CAISDRFSSYNEQFF
TGTGCCATCAGTGACCGATTTAGCTCCTACAATGAGCAGTTCTTC
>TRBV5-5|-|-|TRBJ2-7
CASSLSPGSSYEQYF
TGTGCCAGCAGCTTGAGTCCAGGGAGCTCCTACGAGCAGTACTTC
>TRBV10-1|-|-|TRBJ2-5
CASSKIGPQETQYF
TGCGCCAGCAGTAAGATCGGGCCCCAAGAGACCCAGTACTTC
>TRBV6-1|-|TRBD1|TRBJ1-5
CASRDRVGNQPQHF
TGTGCCAGCAGAGACAGGGTTGGAAATCAGCCCCAGCATTTT